This T cell receptor beta chain was documented in a study of T cells in Graves' hyperthyroidism and ophthalmopathy. With a duration under 2 months, the hyperthyroidism was newly diagnosed in patients aged 18 to 65. Together with thyroid ultrasound, orbital computed tomography, serum thyroxine and TRAb, clinical symptoms were used for diagnoses. Amplified regions were TCR beta CDR3 sequences from RNA transcripts. HTBI primers were the set used in a first-round RT-PCR of the TCR CDR3. TCRdb passed the multiplex PCR reads through MiXCR, listing each CDR3 protein once. The table shows 300,000 to 400,000 distinct CDR3 sequences, with 15% to 20% occurring only once. The CDR3 has 16 amino acids. The ends were cut back, 5 bases at V and 0 bases at J, with 17 bases in the middle. CDR1 and CDR2 from the germline V gene are SGHTA and FQGNSA.

This clonotype was obtained from a woman aged 45 to 65 with Graves' hyperthyroidism. V is TRBV7-2 and J is TRBJ2-7, with D possibly being TRBD2 (5 bases). Sequenced input: blood. CDR3 sequence: CASSLFARRSSYEQYF. CDR3 in DNA: TGTGCCAGCAGCCTATTCGCCAGGAGGAGCTCCTACGAGCAGTACTTC.